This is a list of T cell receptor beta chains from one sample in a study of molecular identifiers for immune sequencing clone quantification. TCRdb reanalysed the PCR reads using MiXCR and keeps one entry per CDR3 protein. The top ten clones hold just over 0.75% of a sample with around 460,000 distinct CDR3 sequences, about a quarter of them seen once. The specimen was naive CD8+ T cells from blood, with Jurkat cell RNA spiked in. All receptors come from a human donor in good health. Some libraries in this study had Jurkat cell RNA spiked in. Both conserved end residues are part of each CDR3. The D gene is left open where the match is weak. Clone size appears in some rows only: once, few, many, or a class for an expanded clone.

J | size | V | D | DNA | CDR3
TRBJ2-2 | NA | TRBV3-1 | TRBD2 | TGTGCCAGCAGCCAAGACCCGATTTCTGGGGCGGGAGGACCGACCGGGGAGCTGTTTTTT | CASSQDPISGAGGPTGELFF
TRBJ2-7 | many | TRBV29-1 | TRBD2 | TGCAGCGTTGTCTTTGCGGGAGCCCGAAGTGGCTACGAGCAGTACTTC | CSVVFAGARSGYEQYF
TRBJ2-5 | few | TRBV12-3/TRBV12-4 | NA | TGTGCCAGCAGTCGGGACGCTGGCCAAGAGACCCAGTACTTC | CASSRDAGQETQYF
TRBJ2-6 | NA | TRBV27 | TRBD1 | TGTGCCAGCAGTTATACAGGGGGCGCTGGGGCCAACGTCCTGACTTTC | CASSYTGGAGANVLTF
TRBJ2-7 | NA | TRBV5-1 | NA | TGCGCCAGCAGCTTGGGATGGGGGCACAACTACGAGCAGTACTTC | CASSLGWGHNYEQYF
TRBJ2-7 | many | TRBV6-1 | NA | TGTGCCAGCAGTGAAGCGCAGGGGTACTCCTACGAGCAGTACTTC | CASSEAQGYSYEQYF
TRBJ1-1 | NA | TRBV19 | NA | TGTGCCAGTAGTATAGTATCAACCACTGAAGCTTTCTTT | CASSIVSTTEAFF
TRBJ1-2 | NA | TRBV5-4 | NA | TGTGCCAGCAGCTGGGCCGACAGGCTAGCTAACTATGGCTACACCTTC | CASSWADRLANYGYTF
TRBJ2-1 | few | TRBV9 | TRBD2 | TGTGCCAGCAGCACCGCACCTAGCGGGGGACTCTACAATGAGCAGTTCTTC | CASSTAPSGGLYNEQFF
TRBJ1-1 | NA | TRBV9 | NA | TGTGCCAGCAGCGTAGGTGGGGGAGAGTCAGAAGCTTTCTTT | CASSVGGGESEAFF